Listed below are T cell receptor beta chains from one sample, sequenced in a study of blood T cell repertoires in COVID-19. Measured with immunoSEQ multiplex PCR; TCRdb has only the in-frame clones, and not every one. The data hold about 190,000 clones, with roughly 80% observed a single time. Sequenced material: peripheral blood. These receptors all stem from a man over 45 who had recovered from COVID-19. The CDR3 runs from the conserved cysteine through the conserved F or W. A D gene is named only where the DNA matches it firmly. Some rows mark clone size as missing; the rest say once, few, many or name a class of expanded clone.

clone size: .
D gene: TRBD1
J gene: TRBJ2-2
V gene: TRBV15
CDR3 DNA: TGTGCCACCAGGGACGGGGACAGAAACACCGGGGAGCTGTTTTTT
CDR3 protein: CATRDGDRNTGELFF

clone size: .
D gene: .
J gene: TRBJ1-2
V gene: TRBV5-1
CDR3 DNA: TGCGCCAGCAGCTTGGTAGAGGGGGTCGGCTACACCTTC
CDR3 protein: CASSLVEGVGYTF

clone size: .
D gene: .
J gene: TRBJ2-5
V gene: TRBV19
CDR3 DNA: TGTGCCAGTAGTAGAAGTGGGCAGGGGGGTTTCGAGACCCAGTACTTC
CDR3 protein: CASSRSGQGGFETQYF

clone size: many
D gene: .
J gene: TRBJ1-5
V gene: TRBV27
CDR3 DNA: TGTGCCAGCAGTTTCGTGGGGCATCAGCCCCAGCATTTT
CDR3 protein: CASSFVGHQPQHF

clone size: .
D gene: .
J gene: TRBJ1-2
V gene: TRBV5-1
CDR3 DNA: TGCGCCAGCAGCTCTAGACAGACGAATAACTATGGCTACACCTTC
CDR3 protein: CASSSRQTNNYGYTF

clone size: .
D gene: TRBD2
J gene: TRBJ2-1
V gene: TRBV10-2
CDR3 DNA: TGCGCCAGCAGTGCCGGGACTAGCGGGACCTCCTACAATGAGCAGTTCTTC
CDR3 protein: CASSAGTSGTSYNEQFF

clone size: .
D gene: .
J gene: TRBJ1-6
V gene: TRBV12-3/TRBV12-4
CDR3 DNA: TGTGCCAGCAGAGATCCTACAGGATTACCCCTCCACTTT
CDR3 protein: CASRDPTGLPLHF

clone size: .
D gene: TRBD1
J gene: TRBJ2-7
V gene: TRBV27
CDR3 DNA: TGTGCCAGCAGTCCTACCGGGACAGCCTACGAGCAGTACTTC
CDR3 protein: CASSPTGTAYEQYF

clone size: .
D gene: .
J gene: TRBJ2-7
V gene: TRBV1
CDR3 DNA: TGCACCAGCAGCCAAGAGCGGGAGGAGGCGGGCGAGCAGTACTTC
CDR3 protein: CTSSQEREEAGEQYF

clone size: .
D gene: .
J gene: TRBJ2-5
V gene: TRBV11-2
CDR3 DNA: TGTGCCAGCAGCTTAGATGGCACAGAACAAGAGACCCAGTACTTC
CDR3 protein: CASSLDGTEQETQYF

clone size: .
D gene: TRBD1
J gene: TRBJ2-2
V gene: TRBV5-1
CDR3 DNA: TGCGCCAGCACTGGGGAAGCTCAGGGACAGGGGTCCGGGGAGCTGTTTTTT
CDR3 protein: CASTGEAQGQGSGELFF

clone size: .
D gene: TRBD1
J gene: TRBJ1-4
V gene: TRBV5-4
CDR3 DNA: TGTGCCAGCAGCTTGGAACAGGGGGATGAAAAACTGTTTTTT
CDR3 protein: CASSLEQGDEKLFF

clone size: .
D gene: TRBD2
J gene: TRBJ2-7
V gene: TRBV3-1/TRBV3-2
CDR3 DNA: TGTGCCAGCAGCCAAGTCGGGGGGGGAGAGCAGTACTTC
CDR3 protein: CASSQVGGGEQYF

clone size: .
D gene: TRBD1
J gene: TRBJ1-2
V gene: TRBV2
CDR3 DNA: TGTGCCAGCAGTGATGGACAGGGAGTTTATGGCTACACCTTC
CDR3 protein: CASSDGQGVYGYTF

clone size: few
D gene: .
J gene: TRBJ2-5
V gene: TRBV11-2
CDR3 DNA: TGTGCCAGCAGCTTAGCTATGAGTCAGGGGACCCAGTACTTC
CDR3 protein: CASSLAMSQGTQYF

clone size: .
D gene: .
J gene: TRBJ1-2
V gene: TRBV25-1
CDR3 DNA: TGTGCCAGCAGTGCAGCCTTGTATAGTGGAGGGGACTATGGCTACACCTTC
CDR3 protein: CASSAALYSGGDYGYTF

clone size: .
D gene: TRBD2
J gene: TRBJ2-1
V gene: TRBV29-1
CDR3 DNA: TGCAGCGCCCCCCTGGCGGGAGGGAATGAGCAGTTCTTC
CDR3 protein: CSAPLAGGNEQFF

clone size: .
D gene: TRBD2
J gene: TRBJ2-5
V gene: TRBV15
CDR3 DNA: TGTGCCACCAGCAGACTAGCGGGAGTTAGGGAGACCCAGTACTTC
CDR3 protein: CATSRLAGVRETQYF

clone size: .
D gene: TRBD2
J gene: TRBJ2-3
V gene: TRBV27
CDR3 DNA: TGTGCCAGCAGTTTCTACGAGGGAGGGCCGGATACGCAGTATTTT
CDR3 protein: CASSFYEGGPDTQYF

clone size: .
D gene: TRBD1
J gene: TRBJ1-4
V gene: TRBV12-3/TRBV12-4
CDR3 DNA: TGTGCCAGCAGTCGGACAGGGGGTGAAAAACTGTTTTTT
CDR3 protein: CASSRTGGEKLFF

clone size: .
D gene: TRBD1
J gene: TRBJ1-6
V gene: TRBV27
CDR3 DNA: TGTGCCAGCAGTTTAATGGGACAGGGGGCGTTGTCACCCCTCCACTTT
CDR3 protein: CASSLMGQGALSPLHF

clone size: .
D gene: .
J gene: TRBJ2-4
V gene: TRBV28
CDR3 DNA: TGTGCCAGCATCGGCGGACAGATATGGAACATTCAGTACTTC
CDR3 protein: CASIGGQIWNIQYF

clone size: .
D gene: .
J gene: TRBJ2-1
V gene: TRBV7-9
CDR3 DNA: TGTGCCAGCAGCTTTGAGGCGGGAAGGGCCGATGAGCAGTTCTTC
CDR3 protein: CASSFEAGRADEQFF

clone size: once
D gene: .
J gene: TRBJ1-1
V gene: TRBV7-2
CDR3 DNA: TGTGCCAGCAGCTTCTCGCGGGGTAACACTGAAGCTTTCTTT
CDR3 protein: CASSFSRGNTEAFF

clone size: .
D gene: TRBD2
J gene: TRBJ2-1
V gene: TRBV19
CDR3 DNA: TGTGCCAGTAGTACAGGTAGCGGGAGTGGCTACAATGAGCAGTTCTTC
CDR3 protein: CASSTGSGSGYNEQFF

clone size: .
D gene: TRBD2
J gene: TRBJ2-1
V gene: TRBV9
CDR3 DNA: TGTGCCAGCAGCGTAGCTACGGGGGGTTACAATGAGCAGTTCTTC
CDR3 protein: CASSVATGGYNEQFF

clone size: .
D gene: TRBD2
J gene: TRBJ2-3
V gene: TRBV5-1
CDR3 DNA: TGCGCCAGCAGCTTGCTCGGGACTAGCGGGAGAGTGTACACAGATACGCAGTATTTT
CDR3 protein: CASSLLGTSGRVYTDTQYF

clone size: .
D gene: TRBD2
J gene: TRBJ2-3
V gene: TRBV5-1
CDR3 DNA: TGCGCCAGCCAGGGACTAGCGAGCGCAGATACGCAGTATTTT
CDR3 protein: CASQGLASADTQYF

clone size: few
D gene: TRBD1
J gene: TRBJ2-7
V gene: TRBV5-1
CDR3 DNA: TGCGCCAGCAGCATGATCGGACAGGCAAACGAGCAGTACTTC
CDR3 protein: CASSMIGQANEQYF

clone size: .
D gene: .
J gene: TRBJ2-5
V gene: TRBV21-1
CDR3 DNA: TGTGCCAGCAGCAAAGCGCGGTTCTGGCAGACCCAGTACTTC
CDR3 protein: CASSKARFWQTQYF

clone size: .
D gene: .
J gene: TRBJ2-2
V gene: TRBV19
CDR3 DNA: TGTGCCAGTAGTATTTTTGGCGGCTACTCCGGGGAGCTGTTTTTT
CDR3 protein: CASSIFGGYSGELFF

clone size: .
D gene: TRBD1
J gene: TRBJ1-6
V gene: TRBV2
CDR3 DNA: TGTGCCAGCAGTGCAGGGGGCCATTCACCCCTCCACTTT
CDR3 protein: CASSAGGHSPLHF

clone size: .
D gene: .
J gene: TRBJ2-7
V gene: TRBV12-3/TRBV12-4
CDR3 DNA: TGTGCCAGCAGTTTAGGTCGCTACGAGCAGTACTTC
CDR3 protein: CASSLGRYEQYF

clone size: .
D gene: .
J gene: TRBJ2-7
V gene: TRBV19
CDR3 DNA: TGTGCCAGTAGTAAGACATCGACCTACGAGCAGTACTTC
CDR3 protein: CASSKTSTYEQYF

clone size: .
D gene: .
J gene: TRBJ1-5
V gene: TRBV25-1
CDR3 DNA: TGTGCCAGCAGTGAAAAAGTCGGTAGCAATCAGCCCCAGCATTTT
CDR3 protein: CASSEKVGSNQPQHF

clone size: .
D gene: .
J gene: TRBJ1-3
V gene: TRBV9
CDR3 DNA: TGTGCCAGCAGCGCCGGGACACTTAAGGGGAACACCATATATTTT
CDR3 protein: CASSAGTLKGNTIYF

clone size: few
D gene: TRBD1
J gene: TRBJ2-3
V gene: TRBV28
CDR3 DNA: TGTGCCAGCAGTTACAGGGGAAACACAGATACGCAGTATTTT
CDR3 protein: CASSYRGNTDTQYF

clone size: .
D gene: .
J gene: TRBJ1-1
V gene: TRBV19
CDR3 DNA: TGTGCCAGTAGTACAAGGGGGACCACTGAAGCTTTCTTT
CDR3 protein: CASSTRGTTEAFF

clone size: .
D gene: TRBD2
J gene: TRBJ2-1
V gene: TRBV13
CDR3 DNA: TGTGCCAGCAGTCCGGGACTAGATAAGAATGAGCAGTTCTTC
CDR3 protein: CASSPGLDKNEQFF

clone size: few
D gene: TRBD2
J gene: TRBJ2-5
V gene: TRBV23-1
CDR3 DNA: TGCGCCAGCAGTCAATCGACTAGCGGGAAGGCGGAGACCCAGTACTTC
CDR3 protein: CASSQSTSGKAETQYF

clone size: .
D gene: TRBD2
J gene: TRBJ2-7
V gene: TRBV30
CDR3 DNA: TGTGCCTGGAGTTCTAGCGGGAGGGGCGAGCAGTACTTC
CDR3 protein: CAWSSSGRGEQYF

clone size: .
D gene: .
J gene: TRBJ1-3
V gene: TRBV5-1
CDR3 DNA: TGCGCCAGCAGGGAGGGGATAAACGGAAACACCATATATTTT
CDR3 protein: CASREGINGNTIYF

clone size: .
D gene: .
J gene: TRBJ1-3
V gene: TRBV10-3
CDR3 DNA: TGTGCCATCAGTGAGTCGAAGCAAGGCGGTTTCTCTGGAAACACCATATATTTT
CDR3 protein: CAISESKQGGFSGNTIYF

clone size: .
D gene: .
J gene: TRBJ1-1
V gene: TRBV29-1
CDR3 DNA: TGCAGCGCTGCTTCTGGCCGGGACACTGAAGCTTTCTTT
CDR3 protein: CSAASGRDTEAFF

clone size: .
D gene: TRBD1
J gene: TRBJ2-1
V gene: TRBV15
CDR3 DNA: TGTGCCACCAGCAGAGTCCGACAGGGGGGGCAGCAGTTCTTC
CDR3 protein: CATSRVRQGGQQFF

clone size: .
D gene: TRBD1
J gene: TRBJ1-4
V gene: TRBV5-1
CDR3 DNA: TGCGCCAGCAGCCTGAGGACAGGGGGCTTGGAAAAACTGTTTTTT
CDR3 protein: CASSLRTGGLEKLFF

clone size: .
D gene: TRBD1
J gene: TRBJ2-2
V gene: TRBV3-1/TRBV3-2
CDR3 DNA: TGTGCCAGCAGCCCGCTCGGACAGGGTAACACCGGGGAGCTGTTTTTT
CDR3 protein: CASSPLGQGNTGELFF

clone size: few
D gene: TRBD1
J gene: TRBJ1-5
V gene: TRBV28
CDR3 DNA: TGTGCCAGCAGTTCCCCGACAGGGAATCAGCCCCAGCATTTT
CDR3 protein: CASSSPTGNQPQHF

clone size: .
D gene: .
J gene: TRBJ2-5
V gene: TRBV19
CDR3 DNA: TGTGCCAGTAGTATTGGCGCAGCGGATGGGGAGACCCAGTACTTC
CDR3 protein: CASSIGAADGETQYF

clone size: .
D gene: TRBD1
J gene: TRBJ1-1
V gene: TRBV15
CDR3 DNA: TGTGCCACCAGCAGAGATCTAGCGGGACAGGCGGCTTTCTTT
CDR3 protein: CATSRDLAGQAAFF

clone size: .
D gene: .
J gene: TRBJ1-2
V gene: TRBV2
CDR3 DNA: TGTGCCAGCAGTCGATCCCATCAGGGCTACACCTTC
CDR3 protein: CASSRSHQGYTF

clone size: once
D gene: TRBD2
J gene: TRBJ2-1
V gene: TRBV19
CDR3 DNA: TGTGCCAGTAGTATAGTCGCCCTAGCGGGAGCTGCTGAGCAGTTCTTC
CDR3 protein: CASSIVALAGAAEQFF

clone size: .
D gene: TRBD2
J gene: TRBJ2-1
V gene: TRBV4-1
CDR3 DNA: TGCGCCAGCAGCCAAGTAGCGGGATCCTCCTACAATGAGCAGTTCTTC
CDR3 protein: CASSQVAGSSYNEQFF

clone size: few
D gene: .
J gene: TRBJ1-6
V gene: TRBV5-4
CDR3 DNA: TGTGCCAGCAGCCCGACAGAGAATTCACCCCTCCACTTT
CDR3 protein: CASSPTENSPLHF